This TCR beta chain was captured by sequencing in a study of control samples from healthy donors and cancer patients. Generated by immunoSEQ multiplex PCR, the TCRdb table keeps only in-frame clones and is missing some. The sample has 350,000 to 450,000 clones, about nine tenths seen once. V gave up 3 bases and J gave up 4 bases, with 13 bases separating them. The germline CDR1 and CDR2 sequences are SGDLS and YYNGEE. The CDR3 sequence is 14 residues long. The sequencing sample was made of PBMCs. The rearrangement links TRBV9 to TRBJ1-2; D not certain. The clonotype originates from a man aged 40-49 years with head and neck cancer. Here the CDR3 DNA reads TGTGCCAGCAGCGCCTCCCCCGCTAGCTATGGCTACACCTTC. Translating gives CASSASPASYGYTF.